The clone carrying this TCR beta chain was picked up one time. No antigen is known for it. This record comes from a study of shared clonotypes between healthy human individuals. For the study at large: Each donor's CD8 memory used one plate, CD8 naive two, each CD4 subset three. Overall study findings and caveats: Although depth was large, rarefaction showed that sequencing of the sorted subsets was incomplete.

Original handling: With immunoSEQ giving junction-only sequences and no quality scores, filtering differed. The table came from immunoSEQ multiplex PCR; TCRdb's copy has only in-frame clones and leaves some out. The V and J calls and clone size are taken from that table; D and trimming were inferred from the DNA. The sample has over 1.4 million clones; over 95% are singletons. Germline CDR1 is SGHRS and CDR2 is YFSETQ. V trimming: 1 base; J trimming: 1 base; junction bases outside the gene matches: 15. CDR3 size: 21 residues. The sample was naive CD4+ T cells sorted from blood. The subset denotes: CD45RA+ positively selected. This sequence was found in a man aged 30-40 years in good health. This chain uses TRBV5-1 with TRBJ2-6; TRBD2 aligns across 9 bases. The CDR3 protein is CASSLRGTAGTSKSGANVLTF. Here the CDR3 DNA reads TGCGCCAGCAGCTTGAGGGGGACAGCCGGGACTAGCAAATCTGGGGCCAACGTCCTGACTTTC.